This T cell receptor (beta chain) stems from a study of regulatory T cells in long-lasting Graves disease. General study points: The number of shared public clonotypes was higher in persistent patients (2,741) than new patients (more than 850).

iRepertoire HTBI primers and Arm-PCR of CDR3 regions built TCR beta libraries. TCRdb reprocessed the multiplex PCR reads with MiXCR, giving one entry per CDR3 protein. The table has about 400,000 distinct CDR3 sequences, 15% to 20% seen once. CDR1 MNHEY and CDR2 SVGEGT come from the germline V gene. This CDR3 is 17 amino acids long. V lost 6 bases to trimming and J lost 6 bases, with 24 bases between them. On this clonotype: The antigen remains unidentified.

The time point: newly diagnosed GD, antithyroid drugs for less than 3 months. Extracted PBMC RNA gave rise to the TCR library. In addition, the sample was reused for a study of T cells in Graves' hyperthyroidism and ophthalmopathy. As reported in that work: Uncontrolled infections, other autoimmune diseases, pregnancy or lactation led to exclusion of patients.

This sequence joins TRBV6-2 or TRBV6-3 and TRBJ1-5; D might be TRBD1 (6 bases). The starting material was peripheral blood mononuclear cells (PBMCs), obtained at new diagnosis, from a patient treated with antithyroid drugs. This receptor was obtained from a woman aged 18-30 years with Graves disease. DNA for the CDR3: TGTGCCAGCAGATTACTATTAGACAGGCGTGGTACTCAGCCCCAGCATTTT. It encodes CASRLLLDRRGTQPQHF.